These 22 T cell receptor beta chains came from one sample sequenced in a study of CD8+CD57+ T cells in acquired aplastic anemia. Profiling of TCR beta VDJ combinations and CDR3 sequences used genomic DNA as template. One entry per CDR3 protein results from TCRdb running MiXCR on the reads. Of 200,000 to 250,000 distinct CDR3 sequences in the sample, almost 35% were seen once. Material: sorted CD4+, CD8+, or CD8+CD57+ T cells (not recorded which) from PBMCs. The receptors here all came from a human donor in good health, serving as a control.

The rearrangement uses TRBV20-1 and TRBJ2-5; either TRBD1 or TRBD2 may supply D (5 bases each). CDR1 and CDR2 from the germline V gene are DFQATT and SNEGSKA (reference sequence). With 6 bases removed from V and 3 bases from J, the gap between germline ends came to 17 bases. This CDR3 has 14 amino acids. The CDR3 coding sequence is TGCAGTGCCAGCTCACGGGACGGTGAAGAGACCCAGTACTTC. This sequence encodes CSASSRDGEETQYF.

This clonotype was picked up a small number of times. The chain has TRBV4-1 and TRBJ2-1; 10 positions match TRBD2. Germline V gives CDR1 MGHRA, CDR2 YSYEKL. The CDR3 runs to 16 residues. Losses at the gene ends were 1 base for V and 8 bases for J; bases not matched to a gene: 8. The DNA of the CDR3 is TGCGCCAGCAGCCAAGCTTTACTAGCGGGGTCGGATGAGCAGTTCTTC. Amino acids: CASSQALLAGSDEQFF.

This clonotype was detected many times. This chain joins TRBV5-1 and TRBJ2-7; D gene ambiguous. This CDR3 comprises 13 residues. Trimming cost V 0 bases and J 3 bases, with 7 bases left between them. CDR1 and CDR2 (germline): SGHRS, YFSETQ. The CDR3 protein is CASSLVPSYEQYF. The CDR3 bases are TGCGCCAGCAGCTTGGTACCTAGCTACGAGCAGTACTTC.

This rearrangement joins TRBV20-1 to TRBJ1-2, with 9 bases identical to TRBD1. The CDR3 length is 14 residues. CDR1 and CDR2 (germline): DFQATT, SNEGSKA (reference sequence). V lost 1 base to trimming and J lost 7 bases; unmatched junction nucleotides: 7. The DNA for the CDR3 is TGCAGTGCTAGAGGAGCGGGACAGGGACGTGGCTACACCTTC. This codes for CSARGAGQGRGYTF.

The rearrangement links TRBV25-1 to TRBJ2-7, with TRBD1 matching 9 bases. The CDR3 spans 14 residues. CDR1 is MGHDK and CDR2 is SYGVNS in the germline V gene. With V trimmed by 6 bases and J by 6 bases, 9 bases remained unmatched. In DNA, the CDR3 is TGTGCCAGCAGCTTGGGACAGGGTGTCGGCGAGCAGTACTTC. Protein sequence: CASSLGQGVGEQYF.

This clonotype has at least ten counts. The chain employs TRBV19 and TRBJ2-7; 8 nucleotides match TRBD2. With V trimmed by 5 bases and J by 0 bases, 6 bases remained unmatched. The CDR3 consists of 15 residues. From germline, CDR1 is LNHDA and CDR2 SQIVND (reference sequence). CDR3 coding DNA: TGTGCCAGTAGTGCTACTAGCGGCAGCTCCTACGAGCAGTACTTC. Residues: CASSATSGSSYEQYF.

This clonotype came up many times. The chain joins TRBV5-1 to TRBJ1-2, with D uncertain. The CDR3 is 13 residues long. Per the germline V gene, CDR1 is SGHRS and CDR2 is YFSETQ. Trimming took off 2 bases at V and 5 bases at J, with 10 bases between the two ends. CDR3 bases: TGCGCCAGCAGCTTAGGGTGGGAGTATGGCTACACCTTC. Translating it yields CASSLGWEYGYTF.

The sample holds many counts of this clonotype. This chain links TRBV29-1 with TRBJ2-7; 9 positions agree with TRBD2. Germline V gene lookup returns CDR1 SQVTM and CDR2 ANQGSEA. Losses at the gene ends were 3 bases for V and 0 bases for J; bases not matched to a gene: 6. CDR3 length: 15 residues. Written as DNA, the CDR3 is TGCAGCGTTGATTCCCTAGCGGGAAGCTCCTACGAGCAGTACTTC. It codes for CSVDSLAGSSYEQYF.

The V gene is TRBV15, the J gene TRBJ1-4; 8 bases align to TRBD1. CDR1 and CDR2 (germline): LNHNV, YYDKDF (reference sequence). The CDR3 covers 17 residues. J was trimmed by 8 bases and V by 3 bases; bases with no gene match: 14. CDR3 sequence: CATSSRQGARGGEKLFF. CDR3 coding DNA: TGTGCCACCAGCAGCCGGCAGGGGGCGCGAGGGGGGGAAAAACTGTTTTTT. Together with reference TRBV15 and TRBJ1-4, the CDR3 gives the full variable domain: DAMVIQNPRYQVTQFGKPVTLSCSQTLNHNVMYWYQQKSSQAPKLLFHYYDKDFNNEADTPDNFQSRRPNTSFCFLDIRSPGLGDTAMYLCATSSRQGARGGEKLFFGSGTQLSVL.

Ten or more counts support this clonotype. V usage is TRBV7-2 and J usage is TRBJ2-7, with 9 bases aligning to TRBD1. Germline CDR1 SGHTA, CDR2 FQGNSA. There are 15 residues in the CDR3. V lost 5 bases to trimming and J lost 3 bases; unmatched junction nucleotides: 8. The CDR3: CASSRTGVGDYEQYF. The DNA of the CDR3 is TGTGCCAGCAGCAGGACAGGGGTGGGGGACTACGAGCAGTACTTC.

This clonotype was recorded many times. The rearrangement joins TRBV20-1 to TRBJ2-7; no reliable D call. The CDR3 sequence is 11 residues long. Per germline, CDR1 DFQATT and CDR2 SNEGSKA (reference sequence). Trimming cost V 1 base and J 5 bases, with 6 bases left between them. The chain's CDR3 is CSARGPDEQYF. The CDR3 DNA sequence: TGCAGTGCTAGAGGCCCCGACGAGCAGTACTTC.

For this clonotype: A much larger clone sits a single nucleotide away, making a read error possible. V is TRBV4-1 and J is TRBJ2-7; D gene uncertain. The CDR3 consists of 13 residues. CDR1 is MGHRA, CDR2 YSYEKL, per germline. CDR3 loop: CASSQVGSYELYF. For the CDR3, the DNA is TGCGCCAGCAGCCAAGTTGGGTCCTACGAGCTGTACTTC.

The count of this clonotype is one. Mismatch with germline at one junction end may stem from a read error. The chain couples TRBV19 to TRBJ1-6; 7 nucleotides align to TRBD1. The germline gives CDR1 LNHDA, CDR2 SQIVND (reference sequence). The CDR3 contains 15 residues. In DNA form, the CDR3 reads TGTGCCAGTAGTATGACAGGGCATCGGAATTCACCCCTCCACTTC. It yields the protein CASSMTGHRNSPLHF.

This clonotype was picked up a small number of times. The genes are TRBV20-1 and TRBJ2-3; D not resolved. V was cut by 3 bases and J by 0 bases, with 13 bases left in between. The CDR3 spans 15 residues. CDR1 is DFQATT, CDR2 SNEGSKA, per germline (reference sequence). CDR3 nucleotides: TGCAGTGCTAGTTCTGCCACCTTAAGCACAGATACGCAGTATTTT. Amino acids: CSASSATLSTDTQYF.

This clonotype was counted at least ten times. This chain uses TRBV7-9 with TRBJ1-2; no firm D call. Germline CDR1 SEHNR, CDR2 FQNEAQ (reference sequence). Trimming stripped 0 bases from V and 6 bases from J, with 8 bases between. The CDR3 runs 13 residues. The CDR3 loop is CASSLADVDGYTF. DNA of the CDR3: TGTGCCAGCAGCTTAGCGGACGTGGATGGCTACACCTTC. The full variable domain, completed using reference TRBV7-9 and TRBJ1-2, is DTGVSQNPRHKITKRGQNVTFRCDPISEHNRLYWYRQTLGQGPEFLTYFQNEAQLEKSRLLSDRFSAERPKGSFSTLEIQRTEQGDSAMYLCASSLADVDGYTFGSGTRLTVV.

This clonotype was counted many times. The chain recombines TRBV5-6 with TRBJ2-7; a possible D gene is TRBD1 (6 bases). Trimming pared 5 bases from V and 2 bases from J, leaving 14 bases between. The germline V gene encodes CDR1 SGHDT and CDR2 YYEEEE. The CDR3 sequence is 14 residues long. The CDR3: CASSRATGTYEQYF. CDR3 sequence (DNA): TGTGCCAGCAGTAGGGCTACAGGGACCTACGAGCAGTACTTC.

This clonotype has at least ten counts. The chain couples TRBV20-1 to TRBJ2-3; D gene unclear. V was pared by 2 bases and J by 0 bases, with 15 bases between. The germline CDR1 and CDR2 sequences are DFQATT and SNEGSKA (reference sequence). The CDR3 has 16 amino acids. The CDR3 loop reads CSARSGNLMSTDTQYF. For the CDR3, the DNA is TGCAGTGCTAGATCTGGGAACTTGATGAGCACAGATACGCAGTATTTT.

This clonotype has a handful of counts. A read error may be the cause here, since a much bigger clone is one base away. The V call is TRBV20-1, the J call TRBJ2-3, with 9 bases aligning to TRBD2. Germline V gene sequence: CDR1 DFQATT, CDR2 SNEGSKA (reference sequence). The trim removed 3 bases at V and 8 bases at J, leaving 9 bases unmatched. The CDR3 has 14 residues. The CDR3 protein is CSASSLAGIGTQYF. The CDR3 DNA follows: TGCAGTGCTAGTAGCCTAGCGGGGATCGGTACGCAGTATTTT.

The V and J genes are TRBV2 and TRBJ2-7; D remains ambiguous. The CDR3 contains 12 residues. Germline CDR1 and CDR2: SNHLY and FYNNEI. Trimming stripped 6 bases from V and 4 bases from J, with 10 bases between. The CDR3: CASRGSTYEQYF. As DNA, the CDR3 is TGTGCCAGCAGGGGATCTACTTACGAGCAGTACTTC.

This clonotype was seen a few times. This may stem from a read error, because a much larger clone lies one nucleotide away. The chain recombines TRBV24-1 with TRBJ2-7; D may match TRBD1 or TRBD2 (5 bases each). The CDR3 runs to 19 residues. Trimming removed 0 bases from V and 7 bases from J, with 27 bases in between. The germline V gene encodes CDR1 KGHDR and CDR2 SFDVKD. CDR3 amino acids: CATSDLWGPLGDSAWEQYF. The DNA of the CDR3 is TGTGCCACCAGTGATTTGTGGGGACCCTTAGGGGATAGCGCCTGGGAGCAGTACTTC.

This clonotype showed up many times. V is TRBV7-3 and J is TRBJ1-1; the D is unclear. Germline loops: CDR1 SGHTA, CDR2 FQGTGA. The V and J ends lost 0 bases and 1 base respectively, with 6 bases between them. CDR3 length: 14 amino acids. CDR3 DNA sequence: TGTGCCAGCAGCTTAACGTCCGAGAACACTGAAGCTTTCTTT. As protein: CASSLTSENTEAFF.

The sample holds a few counts of this clonotype. The chain employs TRBV20-1 and TRBJ2-3, with 7 nucleotides matching TRBD2. Losses at the gene ends were 4 bases for V and 1 base for J; bases not matched to a gene: 8. CDR1 and CDR2 (germline): DFQATT, SNEGSKA (reference sequence). The CDR3 covers 15 residues. The CDR3 coding sequence is TGCAGTGCTACAAGACCTGGGGGGGGCACAGATACGCAGTATTTT. This sequence encodes CSATRPGGGTDTQYF.